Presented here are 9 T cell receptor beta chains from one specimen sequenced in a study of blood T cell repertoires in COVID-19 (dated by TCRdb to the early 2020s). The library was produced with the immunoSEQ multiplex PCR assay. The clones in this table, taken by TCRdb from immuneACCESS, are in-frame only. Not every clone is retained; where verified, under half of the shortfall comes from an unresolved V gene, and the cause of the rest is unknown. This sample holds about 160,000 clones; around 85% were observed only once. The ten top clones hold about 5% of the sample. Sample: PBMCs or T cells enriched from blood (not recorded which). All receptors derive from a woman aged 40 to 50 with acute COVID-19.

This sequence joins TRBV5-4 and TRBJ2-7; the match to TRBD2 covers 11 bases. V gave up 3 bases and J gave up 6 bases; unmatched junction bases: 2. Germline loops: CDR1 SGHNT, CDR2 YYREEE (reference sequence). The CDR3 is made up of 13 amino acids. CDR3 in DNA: TGTGCCAGCAGCTCGGGACTAGCGGCCGAGCAGTACTTC. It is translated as CASSSGLAAEQYF.

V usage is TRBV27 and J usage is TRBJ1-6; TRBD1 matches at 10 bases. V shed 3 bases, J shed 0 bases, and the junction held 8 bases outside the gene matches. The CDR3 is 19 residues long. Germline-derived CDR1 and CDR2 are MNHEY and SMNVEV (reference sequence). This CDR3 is CASSLKGQGPSSYNSPLHF. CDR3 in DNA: TGTGCCAGCAGTTTGAAGGGACAGGGGCCCAGCTCCTATAATTCACCCCTCCACTTT.

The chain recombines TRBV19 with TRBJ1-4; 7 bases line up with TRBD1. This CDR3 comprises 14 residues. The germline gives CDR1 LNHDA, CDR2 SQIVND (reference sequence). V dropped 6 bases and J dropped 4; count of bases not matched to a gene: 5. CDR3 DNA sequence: TGTGCCAGTAGGACAGGGATCCATAATGAAAAACTGTTTTTT. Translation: CASRTGIHNEKLFF.

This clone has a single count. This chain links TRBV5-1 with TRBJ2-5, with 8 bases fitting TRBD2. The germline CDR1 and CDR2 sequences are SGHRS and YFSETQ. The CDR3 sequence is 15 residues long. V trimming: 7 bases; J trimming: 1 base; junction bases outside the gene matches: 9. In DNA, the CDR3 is TGCGCCAGCCGTAAGAATAGCGGGGCCCAAGAGACCCAGTACTTC. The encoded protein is CASRKNSGAQETQYF.

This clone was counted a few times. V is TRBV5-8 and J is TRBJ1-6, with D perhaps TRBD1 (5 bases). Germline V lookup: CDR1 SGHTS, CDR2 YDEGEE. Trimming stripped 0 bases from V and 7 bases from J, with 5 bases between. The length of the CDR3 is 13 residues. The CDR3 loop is CASSLDRNSPLHF. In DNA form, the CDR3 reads TGTGCCAGCAGCTTGGACAGGAATTCACCCCTCCACTTT.

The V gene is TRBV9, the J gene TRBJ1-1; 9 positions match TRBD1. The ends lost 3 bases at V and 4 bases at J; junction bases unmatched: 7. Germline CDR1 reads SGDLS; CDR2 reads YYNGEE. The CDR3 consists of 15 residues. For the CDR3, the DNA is TGTGCCAGCAGCGGACCGGGACAGGGTACCACTGAAGCTTTCTTT. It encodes CASSGPGQGTTEAFF.

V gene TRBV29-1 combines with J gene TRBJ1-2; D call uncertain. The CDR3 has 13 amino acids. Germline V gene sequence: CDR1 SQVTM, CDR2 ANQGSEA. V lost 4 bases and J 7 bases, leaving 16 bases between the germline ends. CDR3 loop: CSVGPGEGGGYTF. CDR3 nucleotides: TGCAGCGTTGGACCCGGGGAGGGAGGTGGCTACACCTTC.

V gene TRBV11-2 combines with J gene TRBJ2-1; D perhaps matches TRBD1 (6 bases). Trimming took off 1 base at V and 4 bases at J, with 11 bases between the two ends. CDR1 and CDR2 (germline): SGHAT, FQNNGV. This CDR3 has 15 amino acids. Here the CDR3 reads CASSLVAGAYNEQFF. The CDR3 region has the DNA TGTGCCAGCAGCTTAGTGGCAGGGGCGTACAATGAGCAGTTCTTC.

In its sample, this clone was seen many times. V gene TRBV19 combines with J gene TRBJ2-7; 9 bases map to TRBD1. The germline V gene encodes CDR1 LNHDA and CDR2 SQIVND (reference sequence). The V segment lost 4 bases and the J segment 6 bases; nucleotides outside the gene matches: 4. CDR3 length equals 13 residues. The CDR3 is CASSRDRASEQYF. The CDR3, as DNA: TGTGCCAGTAGTAGGGACAGGGCGAGCGAGCAGTACTTC.